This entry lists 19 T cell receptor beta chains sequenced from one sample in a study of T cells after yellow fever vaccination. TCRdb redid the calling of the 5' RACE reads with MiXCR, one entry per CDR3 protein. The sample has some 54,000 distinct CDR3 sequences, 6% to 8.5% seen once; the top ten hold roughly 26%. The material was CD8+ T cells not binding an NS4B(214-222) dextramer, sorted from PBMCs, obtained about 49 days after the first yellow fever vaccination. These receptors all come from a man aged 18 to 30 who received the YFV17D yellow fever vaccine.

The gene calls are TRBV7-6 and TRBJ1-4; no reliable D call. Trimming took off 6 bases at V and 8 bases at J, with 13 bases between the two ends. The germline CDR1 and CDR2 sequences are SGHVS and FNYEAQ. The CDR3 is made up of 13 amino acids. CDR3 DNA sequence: TGTGCCAGCAGAGGGTCTCTGGGGGAAAAACTGTTTTTT. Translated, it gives CASRGSLGEKLFF.

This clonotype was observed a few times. CDR3 loop: CASSQAARNDNEQFF. In nucleotides, the CDR3 is TGCGCCAGCAGCCAAGCAGCGCGGAATGACAATGAGCAGTTCTTC. The chain recombines TRBV4-1 with TRBJ2-1; D call uncertain. The CDR3 is 15 amino acids. Germline V gives CDR1 MGHRA, CDR2 YSYEKL. V lost 1 base and J lost 5, with 12 bases in between.

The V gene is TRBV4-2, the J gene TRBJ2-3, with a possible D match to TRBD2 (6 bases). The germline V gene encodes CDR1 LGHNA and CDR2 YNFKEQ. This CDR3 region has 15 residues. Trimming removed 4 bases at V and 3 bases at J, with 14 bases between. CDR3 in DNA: TGTGCCAGCAGCCGTTTGGAGGGATCGACAGATACGCAGTATTTT. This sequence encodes CASSRLEGSTDTQYF.

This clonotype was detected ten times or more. Here the CDR3 reads CASSLNTGELFF. For the CDR3, the DNA is TGTGCCAGCAGCCTGAACACCGGGGAGCTGTTTTTT. This chain uses TRBV9 with TRBJ2-2; D is unclear. Between the trimmed V and J ends, which lost 4 bases and 1 base, there was a span of 2 bases. The CDR3 loop spans 12 amino acids. Germline loops: CDR1 SGDLS, CDR2 YYNGEE.

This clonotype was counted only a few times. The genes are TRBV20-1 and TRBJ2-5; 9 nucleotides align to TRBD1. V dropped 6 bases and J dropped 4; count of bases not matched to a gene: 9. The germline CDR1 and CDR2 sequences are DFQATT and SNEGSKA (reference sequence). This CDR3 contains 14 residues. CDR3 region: CSAEATGGIETQYF. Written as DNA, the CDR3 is TGCAGTGCAGAGGCTACAGGGGGCATAGAGACCCAGTACTTC.

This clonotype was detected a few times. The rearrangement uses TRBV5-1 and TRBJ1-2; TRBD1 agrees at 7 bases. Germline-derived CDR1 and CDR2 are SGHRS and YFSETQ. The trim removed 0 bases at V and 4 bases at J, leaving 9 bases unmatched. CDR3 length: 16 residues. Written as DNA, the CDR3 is TGCGCCAGCAGCTTGGCCGAGGGACAGCTTATCTATGGCTACACCTTC. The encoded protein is CASSLAEGQLIYGYTF.

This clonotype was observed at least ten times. CDR3 nucleotide sequence: TGTGCCAGCAGCGTAGGGGGACAGAACGGCTACACCTTC. It translates to CASSVGGQNGYTF. The chain joins TRBV9 to TRBJ1-2, with TRBD1 matching 7 bases. CDR1 is SGDLS and CDR2 is YYNGEE in the germline V gene. The CDR3 is 13 residues long. Germline trimming cut 0 bases from V and 8 bases from J; bases unmatched to any gene: 4.

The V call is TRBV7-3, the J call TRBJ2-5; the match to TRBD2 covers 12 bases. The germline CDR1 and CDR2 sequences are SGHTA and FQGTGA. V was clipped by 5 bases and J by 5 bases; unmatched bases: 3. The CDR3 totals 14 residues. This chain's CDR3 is CASSPSGGAETQYF. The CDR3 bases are TGTGCCAGCAGCCCTAGCGGGGGGGCGGAGACCCAGTACTTC.

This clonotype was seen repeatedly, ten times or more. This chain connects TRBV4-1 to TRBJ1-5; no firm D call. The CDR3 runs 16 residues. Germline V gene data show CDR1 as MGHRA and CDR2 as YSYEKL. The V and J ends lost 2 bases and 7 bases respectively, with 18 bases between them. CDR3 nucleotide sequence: TGCGCCAGCAGCCAACTCCCACTCGGAGGGTGGCAGCCCCAGCATTTT. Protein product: CASSQLPLGGWQPQHF.

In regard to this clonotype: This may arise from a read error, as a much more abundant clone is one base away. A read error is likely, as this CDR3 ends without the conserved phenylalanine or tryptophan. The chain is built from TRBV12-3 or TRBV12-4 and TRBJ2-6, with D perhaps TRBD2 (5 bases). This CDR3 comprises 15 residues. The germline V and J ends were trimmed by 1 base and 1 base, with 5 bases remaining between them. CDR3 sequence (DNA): TGTGCCAGCAGTTTAGGGGAGTCTGGGGCCAACGTCCTGACTTCC. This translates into CASSLGESGANVLTS.

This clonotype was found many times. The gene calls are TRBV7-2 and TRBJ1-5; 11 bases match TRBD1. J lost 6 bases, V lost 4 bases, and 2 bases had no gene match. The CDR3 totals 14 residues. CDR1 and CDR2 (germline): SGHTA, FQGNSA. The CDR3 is CASSSGQGGQPQHF. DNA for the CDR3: TGTGCCAGCAGCTCGGGACAGGGGGGTCAGCCCCAGCATTTT.

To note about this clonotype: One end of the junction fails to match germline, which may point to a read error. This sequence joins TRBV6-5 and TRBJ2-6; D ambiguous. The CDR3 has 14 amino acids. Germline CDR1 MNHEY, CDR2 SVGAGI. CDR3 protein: CASCYVSGANVLTF. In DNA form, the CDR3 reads TGTGCCAGCTGTTACGTCTCTGGGGCCAACGTCCTGACTTTC.

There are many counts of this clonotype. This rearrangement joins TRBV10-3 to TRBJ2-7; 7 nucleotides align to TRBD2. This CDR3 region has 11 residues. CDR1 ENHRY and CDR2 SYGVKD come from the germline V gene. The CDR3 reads CASGEGSEQYV. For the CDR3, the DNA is TGTGCTTCGGGGGAGGGCTCCGAGCAGTACGTC.

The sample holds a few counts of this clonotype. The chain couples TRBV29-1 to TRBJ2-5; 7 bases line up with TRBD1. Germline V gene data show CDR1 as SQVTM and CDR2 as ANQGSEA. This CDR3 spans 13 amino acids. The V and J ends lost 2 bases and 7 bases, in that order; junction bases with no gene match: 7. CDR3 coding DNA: TGCAGCGTTGAATGGGGACAGTCCAGGACCCAGTACTTC. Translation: CSVEWGQSRTQYF. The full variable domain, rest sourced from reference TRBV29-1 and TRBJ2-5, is SAVISQKPSRDICQRGTSLTIQCQVDSQVTMMFWYRQQPGQSLTLIATANQGSEATYESGFVIDKFPISRPNLTFSTLTVSNMSPEDSSIYLCSVEWGQSRTQYFGPGTRLLVL.

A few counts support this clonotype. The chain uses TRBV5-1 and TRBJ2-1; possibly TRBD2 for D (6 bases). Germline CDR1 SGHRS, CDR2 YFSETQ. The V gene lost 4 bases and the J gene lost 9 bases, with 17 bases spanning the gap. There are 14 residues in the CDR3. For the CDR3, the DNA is TGCGCCAGCAGCGGGGGGTGGGGGGACTTTGAGCAGTTCTTC. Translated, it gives CASSGGWGDFEQFF.

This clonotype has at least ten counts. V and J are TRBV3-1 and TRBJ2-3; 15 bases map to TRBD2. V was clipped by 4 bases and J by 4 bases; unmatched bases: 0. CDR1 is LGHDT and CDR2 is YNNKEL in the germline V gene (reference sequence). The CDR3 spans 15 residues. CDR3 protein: CASSRTSGGADTQYF. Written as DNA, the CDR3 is TGTGCCAGCAGCCGGACTAGCGGGGGGGCAGATACGCAGTATTTT.

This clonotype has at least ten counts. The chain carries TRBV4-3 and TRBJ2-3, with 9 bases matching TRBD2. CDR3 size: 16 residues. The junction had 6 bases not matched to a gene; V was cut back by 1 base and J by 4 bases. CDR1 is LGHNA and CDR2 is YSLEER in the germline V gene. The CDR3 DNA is TGCGCCAGCAGCCAAGCTAGCGGGACTTTGGCAGATACGCAGTATTTT. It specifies CASSQASGTLADTQYF.

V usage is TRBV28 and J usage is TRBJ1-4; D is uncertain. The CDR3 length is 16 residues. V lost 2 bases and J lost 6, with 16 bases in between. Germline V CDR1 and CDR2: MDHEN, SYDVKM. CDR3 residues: CASSLGAQQGHEKLFF. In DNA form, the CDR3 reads TGTGCCAGCAGTTTAGGTGCCCAGCAAGGCCATGAAAAACTGTTTTTT.

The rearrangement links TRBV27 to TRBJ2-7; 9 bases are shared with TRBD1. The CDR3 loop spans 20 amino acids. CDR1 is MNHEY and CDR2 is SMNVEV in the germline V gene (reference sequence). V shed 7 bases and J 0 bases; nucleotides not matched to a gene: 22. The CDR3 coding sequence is TGTGCCAGCAACTGGGGGGAGACAGGGGGGTGTCTAAGGAGCTCCTACGAGCAGTACGTC. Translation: CASNWGETGGCLRSSYEQYV.